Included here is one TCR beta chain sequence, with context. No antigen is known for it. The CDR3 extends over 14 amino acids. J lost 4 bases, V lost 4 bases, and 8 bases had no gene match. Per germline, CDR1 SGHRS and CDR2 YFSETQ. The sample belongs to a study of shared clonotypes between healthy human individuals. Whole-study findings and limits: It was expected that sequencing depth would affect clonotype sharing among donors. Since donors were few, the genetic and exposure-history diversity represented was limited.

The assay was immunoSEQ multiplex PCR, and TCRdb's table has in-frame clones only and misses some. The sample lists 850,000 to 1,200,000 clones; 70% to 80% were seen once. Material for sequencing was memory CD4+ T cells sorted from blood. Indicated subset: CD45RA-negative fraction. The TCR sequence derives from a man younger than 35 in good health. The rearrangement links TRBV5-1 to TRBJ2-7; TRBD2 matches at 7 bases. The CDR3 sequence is CASSPQGGKYEQYF. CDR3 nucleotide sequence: TGCGCCAGCAGCCCCCAGGGAGGGAAATACGAGCAGTACTTC.